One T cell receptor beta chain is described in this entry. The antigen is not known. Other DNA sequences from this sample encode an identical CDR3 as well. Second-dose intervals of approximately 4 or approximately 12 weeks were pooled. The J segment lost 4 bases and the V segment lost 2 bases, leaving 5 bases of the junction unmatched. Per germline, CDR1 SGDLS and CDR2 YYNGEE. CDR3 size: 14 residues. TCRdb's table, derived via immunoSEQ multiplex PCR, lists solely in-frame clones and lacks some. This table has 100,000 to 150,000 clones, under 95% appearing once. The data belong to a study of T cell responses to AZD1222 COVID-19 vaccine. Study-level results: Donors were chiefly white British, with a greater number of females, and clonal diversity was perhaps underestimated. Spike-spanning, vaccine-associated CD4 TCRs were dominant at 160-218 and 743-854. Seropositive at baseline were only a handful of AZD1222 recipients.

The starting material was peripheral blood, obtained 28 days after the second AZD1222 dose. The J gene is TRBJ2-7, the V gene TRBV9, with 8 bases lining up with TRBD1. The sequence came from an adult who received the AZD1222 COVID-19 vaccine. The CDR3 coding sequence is TGTGCCAGCAGCGTTGGGCAGGGGGCTTACGAGCAGTACTTC. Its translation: CASSVGQGAYEQYF.